One TCR beta chain is described in this entry. As handled by the study authors: Counts of nucleated cells, estimated from reference gene primer amplification, were obtained. Clones were sequenced by immunoSEQ multiplex PCR, and TCRdb holds only the in-frame ones, with some missing. The V and J calls and clone size are taken from that table; D and trimming were inferred from the DNA. This table holds approximately 300,000 clones, roughly 90% found once. This CDR3 spans 19 amino acids. With 4 bases clipped from V and 0 bases from J, the junction kept 13 bases outside the gene matches. CDR1 is SGHTA and CDR2 is FQGNSA in the germline V gene. Seattle cases were enrolled at active infection and followed longitudinally. This record belongs to a study of blood T cell repertoires in COVID-19. Overall study context: COVID-19 samples, acute and convalescent, were from the United States, Italy and Spain. In each case, the material was cDNA or gDNA derived from T cells, B-cell-depleted T cells, or PBMCs.

J is TRBJ1-5 and V is TRBV7-2, with TRBD1 matching 9 bases. This TCR was recovered from a woman in her twenties or thirties with COVID-19, enrolled during active disease. The sequencing sample was made of peripheral blood. The CDR3 coding sequence is TGTGCCAGCAGCTACACGTTCCCCGGGACAGGGACTAGCAATCAGCCCCAGCATTTT. It translates to CASSYTFPGTGTSNQPQHF.